Listed here are 32 T cell receptor beta chains from one sample, sequenced in a study of cytotoxic CD8 clonotypes in ibrutinib-treated CLL. Method: immunoSEQ multiplex PCR; TCRdb's copy keeps in-frame clones and lacks some. The sample includes more than 140,000 clones, about 80% of them seen just once. This sample comprised PBMCs, obtained after 12 months of ibrutinib treatment. Every receptor here comes from a human donor with chronic lymphocytic leukemia.

This clone was counted between two and nine times. V usage is TRBV2 and J usage is TRBJ2-1; no definite D call. This CDR3 is built from 14 residues. Trimming shortened V by 7 bases and J by 2 bases, and 12 bases separated the two germline ends. The germline gives CDR1 SNHLY, CDR2 FYNNEI. The CDR3 region is CASTPGLAYNEQFF. CDR3 DNA: TGTGCCAGCACCCCTGGGCTTGCCTACAATGAGCAGTTCTTC.

The gene calls are TRBV6-4 and TRBJ2-2; D tentatively fits TRBD1 or TRBD2 (7 bases each). The V end was cut by 8 bases, the J end by 1 base, with 17 bases between. The CDR3 runs to 16 residues. The germline gives CDR1 MRHNA, CDR2 SNTAGT. The CDR3 loop reads CASGRGGTVNTGELFF. Here the CDR3 DNA reads TGTGCCAGCGGCAGGGGGGGGACGGTGAACACCGGGGAGCTGTTTTTT.

In DNA form, the CDR3 reads TGTGCCTGGAGTTTGGCTAGCGGGATTTTCTACGAGCAGTACTTC. Translating gives CAWSLASGIFYEQYF. V usage is TRBV30 and J usage is TRBJ2-7, with 9 positions matching TRBD2. V gave up 2 bases and J gave up 3 bases; unmatched junction bases: 8. The V gene's germline CDR1 is GTSNPN and CDR2 SVGIG (reference sequence). The CDR3 is 15 amino acids.

The chain employs TRBV6-1 and TRBJ2-7; D not resolved. CDR1 and CDR2 from the germline V gene are MNHNS and SASEGT. The CDR3 loop spans 13 amino acids. V was shortened by 5 bases and J by 2 bases, with 10 bases between the two germline ends. The CDR3 loop is CASSSRRTYEQYF. CDR3 DNA: TGTGCCAGCAGTTCTCGGAGAACCTACGAGCAGTACTTC.

The chain combines TRBV10-3 with TRBJ1-2; maybe TRBD1 (5 bases). The germline V gene has CDR1 ENHRY and CDR2 SYGVKD. Trimming removed 3 bases at V and 2 bases at J, with 7 bases between. The CDR3 has 13 amino acids. The CDR3 DNA reads TGTGCCATCAGTGACCGGGGGAACTATGGCTACACCTTC. It is translated as CAISDRGNYGYTF.

This chain uses TRBV21-1 with TRBJ1-5. TRBV21-1 is classified as a pseudogene. This CDR3 region has 16 residues. CDR3 nucleotide sequence: TGTGCCAGCAGCAAACGAGTCGGGCTGAGAGGTCAGCCCCAGCATTTT. Residues: CASSKRVGLRGQPQHF.

The chain recombines TRBV11-1 with TRBJ1-2, with D tentatively TRBD1 (5 bases). Germline CDR1 and CDR2: SGHAT and FQDESV (reference sequence). The CDR3 length is 11 residues. CDR3 residues: CAVREDYGYTF. In DNA form, the CDR3 reads TGTGCTGTCAGGGAGGACTATGGCTACACCTTC.

This chain links TRBV28 with TRBJ1-5; no definite D call. Trimming cost V 7 bases and J 0 bases, with 4 bases left between them. The CDR3 is 12 residues long. Germline V gives CDR1 MDHEN, CDR2 SYDVKM. The CDR3 spells CASMNSNQPQHF. The CDR3 nucleotides read TGTGCCAGCATGAATAGCAATCAGCCCCAGCATTTT.

This clone has a handful of counts. The V gene is TRBV4-2, the J gene TRBJ1-1; no definite D call. The CDR3 sequence is 15 residues long. Germline loops: CDR1 LGHNA, CDR2 YNFKEQ. Trimming pared 0 bases from V and 1 base from J, leaving 9 bases between. The CDR3, as DNA: TGTGCCAGCAGCCAAGAGGGTAGGTCGAACACTGAAGCTTTCTTT. Translating gives CASSQEGRSNTEAFF.

This clone was counted once. This CDR3 is CASSSTGELFF. The CDR3 nucleotides read TGTGCCAGCAGTAGCACCGGGGAGCTGTTTTTT. V and J are TRBV2 and TRBJ2-2, with D uncertain. Deletions cut 5 bases from V and 4 bases from J, with 2 bases between. Germline CDR1 is SNHLY and CDR2 is FYNNEI. There are 11 residues in the CDR3.

Note on this clone: Within the sample, other DNA sequences also encode this same CDR3. This chain links TRBV7-2 with TRBJ2-7; no reliable D call. Deletions cut 5 bases from V and 4 bases from J, with 6 bases between. Germline CDR1 reads SGHTA; CDR2 reads FQGNSA. This CDR3 contains 11 residues. CDR3 sequence (DNA): TGTGCCAGCAGCCCAGCATACGAGCAGTACTTC. Its protein is CASSPAYEQYF. Combining the CDR3 with reference TRBV7-2 and TRBJ2-7 gives the whole variable domain GAGVSQSPSNKVTEKGKDVELRCDPISGHTALYWYRQSLGQGLEFLIYFQGNSAPDKSGLPSDRFSAERTGGSVSTLTIQRTQQEDSAVYLCASSPAYEQYFGPGTRLTVT.

This clone was observed a handful of times. The V gene is TRBV6-5, the J gene TRBJ1-1; unclear D gene. The CDR3 is 14 residues long. Trimming pared 5 bases from V and 0 bases from J, leaving 10 bases between. CDR1 MNHEY and CDR2 SVGAGI come from the germline V gene. The CDR3 coding sequence is TGTGCCAGCAGTCGACAAAGCATGAACACTGAAGCTTTCTTT. It specifies CASSRQSMNTEAFF.

This chain's CDR3 is CASGSAKEGKLFF. In DNA, the CDR3 is TGTGCTAGTGGTTCGGCCAAAGAGGGGAAGCTGTTTTTT. The chain uses TRBV12-5 and TRBJ2-2; D is perhaps TRBD1 or TRBD2 (5 bases each). Germline CDR1 is LGHNT and CDR2 is FRNRAP. The length of the CDR3 is 13 residues. V lost 4 bases, J lost 12 bases, and 15 bases lay in between. The full variable domain, with the rest looked up from reference TRBV12-5 and TRBJ2-2, is DARVTQTPRHKVTEMGQEVTMRCQPILGHNTVFWYRQTMMQGLELLAYFRNRAPLDDSGMPKDRFSAEMPDATLATLKIQPSEPRDSAVYFCASGSAKEGKLFFGEGSRLTVL.

The table lists this clone with a few counts. The chain combines TRBV5-5 with TRBJ1-1, with unresolved D. This CDR3 region has 12 residues. V lost 1 base, J lost 4 bases, and 5 bases lay in between. Germline assignment: CDR1 SGHKS and CDR2 YYEKEE (reference sequence). CDR3 in amino acids: CASSLIGTEAFF. CDR3 DNA sequence: TGTGCCAGCAGCTTGATCGGCACTGAAGCTTTCTTT. The variable domain in full, with the rest retrieved from reference TRBV5-5 and TRBJ1-1, is DAGVTQSPTHLIKTRGQQVTLRCSPISGHKSVSWYQQVLGQGPQFIFQYYEKEERGRGNFPDRFSARQFPNYSSELNVNALLLGDSALYLCASSLIGTEAFFGQGTRLTVV.

The chain carries TRBV6-1 and TRBJ2-1, with a tentative D call TRBD2 (6 bases). CDR3 length equals 13 residues. Germline V lookup: CDR1 MNHNS, CDR2 SASEGT. V lost 6 bases to trimming and J lost 9 bases, with 15 bases between them. The DNA of the CDR3 is TGTGCCAGCAGGAAGACTAGTTCGGGTGAGCAGTTCTTC. Translating it yields CASRKTSSGEQFF.

The chain employs TRBV14 and TRBJ2-2; 12 bases map to TRBD2. After removal of 0 bases from V and 3 bases from J, the junction contained 11 bases not matched to a gene. Germline V gene lookup returns CDR1 SGHDN and CDR2 FVKESK. This CDR3 spans 20 amino acids. The CDR3 coding sequence is TGTGCCAGCAGCCAAGATCTTGTGGCTAGCGGGAGGGAGTACACCGGGGAGCTGTTTTTT. Translated: CASSQDLVASGREYTGELFF. Based on the CDR3 plus reference TRBV14 and TRBJ2-2, the full variable domain is EAGVTQFPSHSVIEKGQTVTLRCDPISGHDNLYWYRRVMGKEIKFLLHFVKESKQDESGMPNNRFLAERTGGTYSTLKVQPAELEDSGVYFCASSQDLVASGREYTGELFFGEGSRLTVL.

This chain links TRBV27 with TRBJ1-5, with D perhaps matching TRBD1 (6 bases). Between the trimmed V and J ends, which lost 1 base and 4 bases, there was a span of 11 bases. Germline V gene lookup returns CDR1 MNHEY and CDR2 SMNVEV (reference sequence). The CDR3 totals 15 residues. The DNA of the CDR3 is TGTGCCAGCAGTTTATACGCAGGGGCGAATCAGCCCCAGCATTTT. It encodes CASSLYAGANQPQHF.

V and J are TRBV19 and TRBJ2-3; D may be TRBD1 or TRBD2 (6 bases each). The V gene lost 7 bases and the J gene lost 4 bases, with 12 bases spanning the gap. Looked up from germline, CDR1 is LNHDA and CDR2 is SQIVND (reference sequence). The CDR3 covers 13 residues. DNA for the CDR3: TGTGCCAGTAACTCGAGGGGGGCAGATACGCAGTATTTT. This codes for CASNSRGADTQYF.

The chain employs TRBV9 and TRBJ2-3; 8 bases are a match to TRBD1. The CDR3 spans 15 residues. Germline CDR1 reads SGDLS; CDR2 reads YYNGEE. The ends lost 0 bases at V and 3 bases at J; junction bases unmatched: 3. CDR3 sequence reads: CASSVAHRGTDTQYF. CDR3 bases: TGTGCCAGCAGCGTAGCTCACAGGGGGACAGATACGCAGTATTTT.

CDR3 coding DNA: TGTGCCAGCAGCTCGGGGACAGACAATCAGCCCCAGCATTTT. Its protein product is CASSSGTDNQPQHF. The chain links TRBV5-4 to TRBJ1-5, with 7 bases lining up with TRBD1. The CDR3 has 14 residues. V shed 3 bases, J shed 3 bases, and the junction held 3 bases outside the gene matches. Germline values: CDR1 SGHNT, CDR2 YYREEE (reference sequence).

This clone was observed once. The chain links TRBV7-5 to TRBJ2-7; the table assigns TRBD2, which was not confirmed against the DNA. TRBV7-5 is a pseudogene locus. CDR3 length: 17 amino acids. In DNA form, the CDR3 reads TGTGTCAGAGCCCGAGGTACCCCCAGCGGGAGCTCCTACGAGCAGTACTTC. Protein sequence: CVRARGTPSGSSYEQYF.

The CDR3 protein is CASSLGESYEQYF. The CDR3 nucleotides are TGTGCCAGCAGCTTGGGAGAGTCCTACGAGCAGTACTTC. The V and J genes are TRBV7-8 and TRBJ2-7; the D gene is possibly TRBD2 (5 bases). This CDR3 region has 13 residues. The germline V and J ends were trimmed by 3 bases and 1 base, with 7 bases remaining between them. Germline CDR1 SGHVS, CDR2 FQNEAQ.

The V and J genes are TRBV4-2 and TRBJ2-5; 10 bases line up with TRBD2. Germline V gene data show CDR1 as LGHNA and CDR2 as YNFKEQ. Losses at the gene ends were 6 bases for V and 0 bases for J; bases not matched to a gene: 7. The CDR3 length is 16 residues. DNA of the CDR3: TGTGCCAGCAGTCCAACTAGCGGGGTGTACCAAGAGACCCAGTACTTC. Protein sequence: CASSPTSGVYQETQYF.

This chain links TRBV7-8 with TRBJ1-4, with 8 bases identical to TRBD1. This CDR3 contains 13 residues. The V and J ends lost 10 bases and 6 bases, in that order; junction bases with no gene match: 7. Germline CDR1 is SGHVS and CDR2 is FQNEAQ. CDR3 bases: TGTGCCACCCTTGGGACAGGTTATGAAAAACTGTTTTTT. Its protein is CATLGTGYEKLFF.

This chain links TRBV4-1 with TRBJ2-1, with 8 bases lining up with TRBD1. Germline trimming cut 0 bases from V and 8 bases from J; bases unmatched to any gene: 24. Germline V gene data show CDR1 as MGHRA and CDR2 as YSYEKL. The CDR3 spans 21 residues. Here the CDR3 DNA reads TGCGCCAGCAGCCAAGATAGGAGGAGGGGGGACAGGTCGCCTGGATTAGATGAGCAGTTCTTC. This sequence encodes CASSQDRRRGDRSPGLDEQFF.

This clone has only one observation. The chain uses TRBV9 and TRBJ2-5, with no clear D. Trimming cost V 0 bases and J 4 bases, with 7 bases left between them. Germline lookup yields CDR1 SGDLS and CDR2 YYNGEE. The CDR3 has 13 residues. CDR3 region: CASSVGGVETQYF. CDR3 coding DNA: TGTGCCAGCAGCGTAGGTGGGGTAGAGACCCAGTACTTC.

The chain employs TRBV28 and TRBJ2-7, with 9 bases aligning to TRBD1. The CDR3 covers 15 residues. Germline V gene lookup returns CDR1 MDHEN and CDR2 SYDVKM. V shed 3 bases, J shed 4 bases, and the junction held 7 bases outside the gene matches. The CDR3 loop is CASSFQGTGRYEQYF. Written as DNA, the CDR3 is TGTGCCAGCAGTTTCCAAGGGACAGGGAGGTACGAGCAGTACTTC.

The chain is built from TRBV7-9 and TRBJ2-5; 9 bases fit TRBD2. The CDR3 has 18 residues. Germline CDR1 is SEHNR and CDR2 is FQNEAQ (reference sequence). V dropped 5 bases and J dropped 1; count of bases not matched to a gene: 14. The CDR3, as DNA: TGTGCCAGCAGCCATAATAGGGGAGAGCGGGGGGTCCAAGAGACCCAGTACTTC. Residues: CASSHNRGERGVQETQYF.

The sample holds one count of this clone. This chain uses TRBV6-5 with TRBJ2-7, with TRBD1 as a possible D gene (6 bases). Trimming shortened V by 3 bases and J by 0 bases, and 12 bases separated the two germline ends. This CDR3 has 15 residues. Per the germline V gene, CDR1 is MNHEY and CDR2 is SVGAGI. CDR3 in DNA: TGTGCCAGCAGTTATGGCAGGGGAATCTCCTACGAGCAGTACTTC. Its protein product is CASSYGRGISYEQYF.

This clone came up a few times. The CDR3 protein is CAIRWRETQYF. DNA of the CDR3: TGTGCCATCCGGTGGAGAGAGACCCAGTACTTC. J is TRBJ2-5 and V is TRBV10-3; D gene ambiguous. V dropped 8 bases and J dropped 4 bases, with 8 bases sitting between them. Germline V gives CDR1 ENHRY, CDR2 SYGVKD. The CDR3 covers 11 residues.

The gene calls are TRBV27 and TRBJ2-3; TRBD2 agrees at 8 bases. The J segment lost 6 bases and the V segment lost 1 base, leaving 6 bases of the junction unmatched. CDR3 length: 15 residues. Germline V gene sequence: CDR1 MNHEY, CDR2 SMNVEV (reference sequence). The DNA for the CDR3 is TGTGCCAGCAGTTTATACGGGGGGGGCGGGGATACGCAGTATTTT. This codes for CASSLYGGGGDTQYF.

This chain links TRBV10-3 with TRBJ1-6, with 7 bases lining up with TRBD1. After removal of 6 bases from V and 6 bases from J, the junction contained 8 bases not matched to a gene. CDR3 length: 15 residues. Germline CDR1 ENHRY, CDR2 SYGVKD. The CDR3 DNA follows: TGTGCCATCAGCCAAGAAGGGACAGCTAATTCACCCCTCCACTTT. Translated: CAISQEGTANSPLHF.